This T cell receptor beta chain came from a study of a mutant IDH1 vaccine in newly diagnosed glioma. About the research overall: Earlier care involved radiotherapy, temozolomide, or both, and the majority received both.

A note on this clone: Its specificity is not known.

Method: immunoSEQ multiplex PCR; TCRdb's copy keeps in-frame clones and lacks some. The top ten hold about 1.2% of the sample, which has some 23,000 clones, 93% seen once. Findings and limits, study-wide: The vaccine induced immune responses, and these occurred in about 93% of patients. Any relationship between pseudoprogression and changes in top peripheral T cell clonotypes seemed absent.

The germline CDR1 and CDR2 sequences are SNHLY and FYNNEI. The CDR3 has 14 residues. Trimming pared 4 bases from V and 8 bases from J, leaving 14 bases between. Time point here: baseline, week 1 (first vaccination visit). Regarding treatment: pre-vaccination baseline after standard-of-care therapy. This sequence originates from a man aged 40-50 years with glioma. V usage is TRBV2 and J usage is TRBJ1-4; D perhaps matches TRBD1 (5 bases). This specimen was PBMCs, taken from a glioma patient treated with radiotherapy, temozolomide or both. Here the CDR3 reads CASSGNGGNEKLFF. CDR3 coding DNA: TGTGCCAGCAGTGGAAACGGGGGGAACGAAAAACTGTTTTTT. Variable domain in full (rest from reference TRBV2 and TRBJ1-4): EPEVTQTPSHQVTQMGQEVILRCVPISNHLYFYWYRQILGQKVEFLVSFYNNEISEKSEIFDDQFSVERPDGSNFTLKIRSTKLEDSAMYFCASSGNGGNEKLFFGSGTQLSVL.